This T cell receptor (beta chain) was sequenced in a study of blood T cell repertoires in COVID-19. Study details: Samples taken during acute and convalescent COVID-19 were collected in the United States, Italy and Spain. T cells, B-cell-depleted T cells, or PBMCs provided the cDNA or gDNA that served as material.

Trimming stripped 0 bases from V and 7 bases from J, with 14 bases between. CDR3 length: 16 residues. Germline assignment: CDR1 SGHRS and CDR2 YFSETQ. Methods used by the authors: Cell counts per sample came from amplifying reference gene primers. TCRdb's copy holds only in-frame clones and misses some; the assay was immunoSEQ multiplex PCR. The DNA gave D and trimming, while V, J and clone size come from that table. Of around 150,000 clones listed, under 90% were seen once; the top ten hold 5.5% to 7%. Material for sequencing was peripheral blood. The clonotype originates from a human donor in a cohort sampled during active COVID-19. The rearrangement joins TRBV5-1 to TRBJ1-6, with D perhaps matching TRBD1 (5 bases). The CDR3 spells CASSLEAGIPNSPLHF. Here the CDR3 DNA reads TGCGCCAGCAGCTTGGAAGCAGGGATCCCGAATTCACCCCTCCACTTT.